A single sample is the source of the 8 T cell receptor beta chains below, sequenced in a study of blood T cell repertoires in COVID-19. Using immunoSEQ multiplex PCR, the repertoire was profiled, and TCRdb retains in-frame clones only, with some absent. The data contain roughly 99,000 clones, around 88% of them singletons. The specimen sequenced was peripheral blood. Receptors originate from a man aged 45 to 65 with active or convalescent COVID-19.

The chain is built from TRBV5-1 and TRBJ2-1; D may be TRBD2 (6 bases). This CDR3 contains 15 residues. The V gene's germline CDR1 is SGHRS and CDR2 YFSETQ. V lost 0 bases and J lost 9, with 16 bases in between. In DNA, the CDR3 is TGCGCCAGCAGCTTGGGGCCGGGAGAAGTAGGTGAGCAGTTCTTC. Its translation is CASSLGPGEVGEQFF.

The chain links TRBV7-6 to TRBJ1-6; D unclear. Germline-derived CDR1 and CDR2 are SGHVS and FNYEAQ. V was shortened by 0 bases and J by 15 bases, with 6 bases between the two germline ends. This CDR3 contains 11 residues. The CDR3 nucleotides read TGTGCCAGCAGCTTAGCCAAGAGCCTCCACTTT. Translated, it gives CASSLAKSLHF.

The rearrangement uses TRBV27 and TRBJ2-3; no clear D gene. Germline V gene lookup returns CDR1 MNHEY and CDR2 SMNVEV (reference sequence). V was pared by 2 bases and J by 3 bases, with 9 bases between. The CDR3 loop spans 14 amino acids. CDR3 bases: TGTGCCAGCAGTTTAAGCCGGAGTACAGATACGCAGTATTTT. This gives the protein CASSLSRSTDTQYF.

V usage is TRBV4-1 and J usage is TRBJ2-6, with 9 positions matching TRBD2. The CDR3 is 17 amino acids. CDR1 and CDR2 (germline): MGHRA, YSYEKL. With 4 bases clipped from V and 0 bases from J, the junction kept 4 bases outside the gene matches. The CDR3, as DNA: TGCGCCAGCAGCCTGGGACTAGCTCACTCTGGGGCCAACGTCCTGACTTTC. Amino acids: CASSLGLAHSGANVLTF.

The gene calls are TRBV4-1 and TRBJ2-3, with D possibly being TRBD1 (7 bases). The germline V and J ends were trimmed by 1 base and 3 bases, with 17 bases remaining between them. The germline CDR1 and CDR2 sequences are MGHRA and YSYEKL. The CDR3 is 17 amino acids. The CDR3 DNA reads TGCGCCAGCAGCCAAGTAGTATGGAGGGGGCGGACAGATACGCAGTATTTT. Its translation is CASSQVVWRGRTDTQYF.

CDR3 region: CASSVTSGSTDTQYF. CDR3 sequence (DNA): TGTGCCAGCAGCGTTACTAGCGGGAGTACAGATACGCAGTATTTT. J is TRBJ2-3 and V is TRBV7-9, with 11 bases lining up with TRBD2. The germline V gene encodes CDR1 SEHNR and CDR2 FQNEAQ (reference sequence). CDR3 length: 15 amino acids. Trimming removed 5 bases from V and 3 bases from J; junction bases left unmatched: 4.

The chain couples TRBV4-3 to TRBJ1-2, with TRBD1 matching 9 bases. CDR3 size: 14 residues. Trimming at V came to 1 base and at J to 6 bases, leaving 3 bases not matched to a gene. The germline V gene has CDR1 LGHNA and CDR2 YSLEER. The CDR3 spells CASSQAGTGHGYTF. In nucleotides, the CDR3 is TGCGCCAGCAGCCAAGCTGGGACAGGGCATGGCTACACCTTC.

This clone came up once. The V gene is TRBV6-5, the J gene TRBJ2-6; the match to TRBD2 covers 7 bases. CDR3 length: 15 residues. The V gene end was trimmed by 10 bases and the J gene end by 0 bases; junction bases not matched to a gene: 6. CDR1 is MNHEY and CDR2 is SVGAGI in the germline V gene. This chain's CDR3 is CATVGGYSGANVLTF. For the CDR3, the DNA is TGTGCCACCGTGGGGGGGTACTCTGGGGCCAACGTCCTGACTTTC.